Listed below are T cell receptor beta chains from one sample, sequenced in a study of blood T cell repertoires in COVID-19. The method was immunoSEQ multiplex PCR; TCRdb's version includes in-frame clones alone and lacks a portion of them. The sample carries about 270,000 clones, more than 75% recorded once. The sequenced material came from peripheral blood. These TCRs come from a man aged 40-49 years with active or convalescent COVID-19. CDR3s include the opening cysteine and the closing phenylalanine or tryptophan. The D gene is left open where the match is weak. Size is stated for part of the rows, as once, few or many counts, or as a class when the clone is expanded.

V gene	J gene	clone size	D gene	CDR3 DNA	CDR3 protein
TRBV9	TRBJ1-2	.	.	TGTGCCAGCACCGGAAGCCCGGGTGAGGTTGGCTACACCTTC	CASTGSPGEVGYTF
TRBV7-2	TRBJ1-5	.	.	TGTGCCAGCAGCTCAAGCACAGGTTTAAATCAGCCCCAGCATTTT	CASSSSTGLNQPQHF
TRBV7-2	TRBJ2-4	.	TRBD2	TGTGCCAGCAGCTTAGTGGGAGCGGGGGGGCAAAACATTCAGTACTTC	CASSLVGAGGQNIQYF
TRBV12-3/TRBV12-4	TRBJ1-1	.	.	TGTGCCAGCAGTTTTCGGGGTTCCACTGAAGCTTTCTTT	CASSFRGSTEAFF
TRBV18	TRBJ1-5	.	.	TGTGCCAGCTCACCTCGACACATGGATCAGCCCCAGCATTTT	CASSPRHMDQPQHF
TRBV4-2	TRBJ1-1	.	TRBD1	TGTGCCAGCAGCCAAGATCTAGGGGGACAGGGGACTGAAGCTTTCTTT	CASSQDLGGQGTEAFF
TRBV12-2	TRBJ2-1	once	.	TGTGCAAGTCGCTTAGTAATGGGCCCAGGGCTAGCGGGAGGGCCGGGGGTCTTC	CASRLVMGPGLAGGPGVF
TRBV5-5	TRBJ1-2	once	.	TGTGCCAGCAGCCCCTTCGCGGGGGCCGAGCTCTATGGCTACACCTTC	CASSPFAGAELYGYTF
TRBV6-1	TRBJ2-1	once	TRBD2	TGTGCCAGCAGTGAGGTAGCGGGAGGTCACAATGAGCAGTTCTTC	CASSEVAGGHNEQFF
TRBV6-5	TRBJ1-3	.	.	TGTGCCAGCAGTCCGCAGTTTACTGGAAACACCATATATTTT	CASSPQFTGNTIYF
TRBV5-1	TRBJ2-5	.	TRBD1	TGCGCCAGCAGCTACAGGGGTCAAGAGACCCAGTACTTC	CASSYRGQETQYF
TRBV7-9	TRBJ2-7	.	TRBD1	TGTGCCAGCAGCCTGCCAGGGGACAGGGGTCTCGAGCAGTACTTC	CASSLPGDRGLEQYF
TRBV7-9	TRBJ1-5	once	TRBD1	TGTGCCAGCAGCCACGACAGGGAAACGGATCAGCCCCAGCATTTT	CASSHDRETDQPQHF
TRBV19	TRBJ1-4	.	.	TGTGCCAGTAGCCCTCCGGACAGAAATGAAAAACTGTTTTTT	CASSPPDRNEKLFF
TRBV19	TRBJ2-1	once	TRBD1	TGTGCCAGTAGTCCTGGGGCAGGGGGTGAGCAGTTCTTC	CASSPGAGGEQFF
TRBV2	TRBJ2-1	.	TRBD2	TGTGCCAGCAAGAAAGGGCGGGGGGATTACGATGAGCAGTTCTTC	CASKKGRGDYDEQFF
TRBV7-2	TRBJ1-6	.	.	TGTGCCAGCAGCTCCTCAGGGCCCCATTCCCTTCATTATAATTCACCCCTCCACTTT	CASSSSGPHSLHYNSPLHF
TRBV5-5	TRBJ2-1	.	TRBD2	TGTGCCAGCAGCTTTTCACTAGCGGGAGGCATGAATGAGCAGTTCTTC	CASSFSLAGGMNEQFF
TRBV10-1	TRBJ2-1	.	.	TGCGCCAGCAGTGGGGGTGGAGGGGACGGTGAGCAGTTCTTC	CASSGGGGDGEQFF
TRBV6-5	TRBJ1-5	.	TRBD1	TGTGCCAGCAGAACTACAGGGGGATCCCAGCATTTT	CASRTTGGSQHF
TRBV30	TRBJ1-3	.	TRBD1	TGTGCCTGGGGGCTACAGGGGGCATCTGGAAACACCATATATTTT	CAWGLQGASGNTIYF
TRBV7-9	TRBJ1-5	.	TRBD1	TGTGCCAGCAGCTTTACAGGGGGCAATCAGCCCCAGCATTTT	CASSFTGGNQPQHF
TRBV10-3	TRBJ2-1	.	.	TGTGCCACCCTAAGGGAGAAGTCCTACAATGAGCAGTTCTTC	CATLREKSYNEQFF
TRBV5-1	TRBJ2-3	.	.	TGCGCCAGCAGCTTCCCCGGAGATACGCAGTATTTT	CASSFPGDTQYF
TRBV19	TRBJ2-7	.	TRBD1	TGTGCCAGTAGTATCTCCCTGAACAGGGGTTACGAGCAGTACTTC	CASSISLNRGYEQYF
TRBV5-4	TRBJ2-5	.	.	TGTGCCAGCAGCTTAGGGGCTTTCACTGAGACCCAGTACTTC	CASSLGAFTETQYF
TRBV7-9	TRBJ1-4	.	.	TGTGCCAGCAGCCCAGGCGTTCAGGAAAAACTGTTTTTT	CASSPGVQEKLFF
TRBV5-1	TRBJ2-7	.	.	TGCGCCAGCAGCGTTTCGTCGGGGGCCTACGAGCAGTACTTC	CASSVSSGAYEQYF